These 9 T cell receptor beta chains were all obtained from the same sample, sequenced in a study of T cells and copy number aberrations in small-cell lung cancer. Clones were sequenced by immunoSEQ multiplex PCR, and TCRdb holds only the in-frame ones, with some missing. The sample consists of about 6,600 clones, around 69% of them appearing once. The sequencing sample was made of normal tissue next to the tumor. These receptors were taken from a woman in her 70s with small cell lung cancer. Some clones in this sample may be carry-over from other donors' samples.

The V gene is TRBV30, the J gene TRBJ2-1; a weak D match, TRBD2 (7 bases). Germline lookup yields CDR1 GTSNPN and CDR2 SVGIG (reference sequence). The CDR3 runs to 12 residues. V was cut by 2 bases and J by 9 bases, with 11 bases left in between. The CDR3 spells CAWSLGGGEQFF. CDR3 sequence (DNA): TGTGCCTGGAGTCTGGGAGGGGGTGAGCAGTTCTTC.

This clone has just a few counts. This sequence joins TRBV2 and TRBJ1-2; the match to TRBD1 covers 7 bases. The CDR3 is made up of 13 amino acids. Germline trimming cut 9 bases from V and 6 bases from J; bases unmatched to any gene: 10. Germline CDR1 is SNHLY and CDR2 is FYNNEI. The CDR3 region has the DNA TGTGCCAGGATGACAGGGATTGGAGATGGCTACACCTTC. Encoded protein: CARMTGIGDGYTF.

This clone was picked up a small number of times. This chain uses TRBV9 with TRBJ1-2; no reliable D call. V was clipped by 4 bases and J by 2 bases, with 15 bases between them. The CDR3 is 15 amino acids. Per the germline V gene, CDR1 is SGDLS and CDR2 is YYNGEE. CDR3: CASSPTTSGNYGYTF. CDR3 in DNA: TGTGCCAGCAGCCCAACAACTTCTGGGAACTATGGCTACACCTTC.

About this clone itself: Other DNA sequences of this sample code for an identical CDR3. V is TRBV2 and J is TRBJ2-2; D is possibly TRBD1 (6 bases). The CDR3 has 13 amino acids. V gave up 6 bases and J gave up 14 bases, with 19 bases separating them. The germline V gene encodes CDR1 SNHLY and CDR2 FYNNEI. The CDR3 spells CASREQGPGELFF. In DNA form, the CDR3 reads TGTGCCAGCAGGGAACAGGGACCCGGAGAACTGTTTTTT.

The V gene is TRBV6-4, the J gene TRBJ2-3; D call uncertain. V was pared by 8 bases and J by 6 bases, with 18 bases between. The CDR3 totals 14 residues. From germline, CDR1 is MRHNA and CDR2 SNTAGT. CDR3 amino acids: CASSLRPQGDTQYF. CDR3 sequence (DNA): TGTGCCAGCTCTCTACGCCCCCAAGGCGATACGCAGTATTTT.

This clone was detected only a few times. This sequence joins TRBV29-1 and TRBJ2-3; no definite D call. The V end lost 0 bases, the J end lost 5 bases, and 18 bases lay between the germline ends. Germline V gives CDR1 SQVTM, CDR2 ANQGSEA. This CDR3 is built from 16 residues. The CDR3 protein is CSVEEPDPRSVDTQYF. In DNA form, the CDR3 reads TGCAGCGTTGAAGAACCGGACCCTAGAAGCGTAGATACGCAGTATTTT.

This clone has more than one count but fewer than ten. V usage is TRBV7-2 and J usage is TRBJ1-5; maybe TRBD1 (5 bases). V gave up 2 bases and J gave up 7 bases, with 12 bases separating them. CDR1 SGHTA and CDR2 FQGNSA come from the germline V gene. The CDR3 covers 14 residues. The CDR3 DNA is TGTGCCAGCAGCTTATATTCGGGGGAGCAGCCCCAGCATTTT. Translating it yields CASSLYSGEQPQHF. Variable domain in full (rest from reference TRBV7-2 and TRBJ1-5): GAGVSQSPSNKVTEKGKDVELRCDPISGHTALYWYRQSLGQGLEFLIYFQGNSAPDKSGLPSDRFSAERTGGSVSTLTIQRTQQEDSAVYLCASSLYSGEQPQHFGDGTRLSIL.

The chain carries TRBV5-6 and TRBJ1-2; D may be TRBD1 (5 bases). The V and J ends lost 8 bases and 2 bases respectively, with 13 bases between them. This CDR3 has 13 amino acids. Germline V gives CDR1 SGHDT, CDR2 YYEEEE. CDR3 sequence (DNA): TGTGCCAGTAGCGGGACCGACAACTATGGCTACACCTTC. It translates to CASSGTDNYGYTF.

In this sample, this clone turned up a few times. The CDR3 loop is CASSFRLAGAETQYF. The DNA for the CDR3 is TGTGCCAGCAGCTTCAGACTAGCGGGAGCAGAGACCCAGTACTTC. V usage is TRBV13 and J usage is TRBJ2-5; the match to TRBD2 covers 12 bases. Germline V lookup: CDR1 PRHDT, CDR2 FYEKMQ (reference sequence). The length of the CDR3 is 15 residues. Trimming cost V 3 bases and J 4 bases; bases outside gene matches: 3.